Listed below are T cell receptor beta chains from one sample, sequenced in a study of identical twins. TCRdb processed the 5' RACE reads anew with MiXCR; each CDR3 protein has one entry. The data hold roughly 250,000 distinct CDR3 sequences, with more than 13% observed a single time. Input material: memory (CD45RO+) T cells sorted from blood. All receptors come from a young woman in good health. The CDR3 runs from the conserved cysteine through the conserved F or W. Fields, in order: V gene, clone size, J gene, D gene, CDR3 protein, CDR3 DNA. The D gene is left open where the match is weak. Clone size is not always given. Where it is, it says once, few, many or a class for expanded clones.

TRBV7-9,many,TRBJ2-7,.,CASSNLTGFSYEQYF,TGTGCCAGCAGCAACTTGACAGGATTCTCCTACGAGCAGTACTTC
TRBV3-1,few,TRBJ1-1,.,CASSQDFLNTEAFF,TGTGCCAGCAGCCAAGATTTCCTGAACACTGAAGCTTTCTTT
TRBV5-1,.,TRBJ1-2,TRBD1,CASSSWTGTYGYTF,TGCGCCAGCAGCTCCTGGACAGGGACATATGGCTACACCTTC
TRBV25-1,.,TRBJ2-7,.,CASSPRDGSWYEQYF,TGTGCCAGCAGTCCCAGGGACGGATCCTGGTACGAGCAGTACTTC
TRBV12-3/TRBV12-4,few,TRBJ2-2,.,CASSFGDRDTGELFF,TGTGCCAGCAGTTTTGGCGACCGAGACACCGGGGAGCTGTTTTTT
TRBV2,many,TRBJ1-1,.,CASKVAGRNTEAFF,TGTGCCAGCAAGGTGGCAGGGAGGAACACTGAAGCTTTCTTT
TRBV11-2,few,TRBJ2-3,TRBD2,CASSSFVGVSSGGPTDTQYF,TGTGCCAGCAGCTCCTTCGTTGGAGTATCTAGCGGGGGGCCCACAGATACGCAGTATTTT
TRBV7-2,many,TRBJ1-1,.,CASSPQGLLNTEAFF,TGTGCCAGCAGCCCCCAGGGACTCTTGAACACTGAAGCTTTCTTT
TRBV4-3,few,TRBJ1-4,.,CASSQEVRGRGFATNEKLFF,TGCGCCAGCAGCCAAGAGGTTCGGGGGAGGGGGTTTGCAACTAATGAAAAACTGTTTTTT
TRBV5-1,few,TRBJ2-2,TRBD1,CASSLGDRDSGELFF,TGCGCCAGCAGCTTGGGGGACAGGGACTCCGGGGAGCTGTTTTTT
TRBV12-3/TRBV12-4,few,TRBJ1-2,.,CASSFMVMRGYTF,TGTGCCAGCAGTTTTATGGTTATGCGGGGCTACACCTTC
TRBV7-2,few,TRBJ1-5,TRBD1,CASSESGQVFNQPQHF,TGTGCCAGCAGCGAGAGCGGACAGGTGTTTAATCAGCCCCAGCATTTT
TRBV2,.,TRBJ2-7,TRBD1,CASKSTGHTYEQYF,TGTGCCAGCAAATCGACAGGGCATACCTACGAGCAGTACTTC
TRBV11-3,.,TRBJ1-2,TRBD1,CASSAGQGDYGYTF,TGTGCCAGCAGCGCCGGACAGGGAGACTATGGCTACACCTTC
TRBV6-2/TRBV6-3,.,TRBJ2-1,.,CASSYSRRHAEQFF,TGTGCCAGCAGTTACTCGAGACGCCACGCTGAGCAGTTCTTC
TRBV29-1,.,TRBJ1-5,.,CSVAAGGQPQHF,TGCAGCGTTGCGGCGGGCGGTCAGCCCCAGCATTTT
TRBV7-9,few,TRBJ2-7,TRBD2,CASSLSPPAGFSYEQYF,TGTGCCAGCAGCCTATCCCCCCCAGCGGGATTCTCCTACGAGCAGTACTTC
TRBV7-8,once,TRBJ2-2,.,CASLPGGGTGELFF,TGTGCCAGCCTGCCCGGCGGAGGCACCGGGGAGCTGTTTTTT
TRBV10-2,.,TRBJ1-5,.,CASSIGRDTLGAQHF,TGCGCCAGCTCCATCGGGAGGGACACTTTGGGAGCCCAGCATTTT
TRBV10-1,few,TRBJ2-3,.,CASSDSYTDTQYF,TGCGCCAGCAGTGACAGCTACACAGATACGCAGTATTTT
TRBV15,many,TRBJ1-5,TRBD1,CATSGGLNQPQHF,TGTGCCACCTCAGGGGGATTAAATCAGCCCCAGCATTTT
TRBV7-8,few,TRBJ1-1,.,CASSYDGMNTEAFF,TGTGCCAGCAGCTACGACGGCATGAACACTGAAGCTTTCTTT
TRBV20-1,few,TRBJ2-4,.,CSAQTGLAKNIQYF,TGCAGTGCGCAGACCGGTCTAGCCAAAAACATTCAGTACTTC
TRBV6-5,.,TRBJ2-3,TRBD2,CASSYAGVGTDTQYF,TGTGCCAGCAGTTACGCGGGAGTAGGTACAGATACGCAGTATTTT
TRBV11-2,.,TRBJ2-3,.,CASSQPGFTDTQYF,TGTGCCAGCAGCCAACCAGGATTCACAGATACGCAGTATTTT
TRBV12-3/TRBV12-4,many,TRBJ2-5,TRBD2,CAISLYGLSGRASGETQYF,TGTGCCATCAGTTTATACGGTCTTAGCGGGAGGGCCTCGGGGGAGACCCAGTACTTC
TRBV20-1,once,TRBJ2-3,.,CSANNGSRSTDTQYF,TGCAGTGCTAACAACGGGAGTAGGTCCACAGATACGCAGTATTTT
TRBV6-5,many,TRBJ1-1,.,CASSYRGLNTEAFF,TGTGCCAGCAGCTACAGAGGATTGAACACTGAAGCTTTCTTT
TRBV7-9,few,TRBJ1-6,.,CASSLAGSTNSNSPLHF,TGTGCCAGCAGCTTAGCTGGCTCCACCAATTCGAATTCACCCCTCCACTTT
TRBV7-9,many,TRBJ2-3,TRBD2,CASSHGLALQYF,TGTGCCAGCAGCCATGGACTAGCTCTGCAGTATTTT
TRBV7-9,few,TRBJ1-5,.,CASSLYNSNQPQHF,TGTGCCAGCAGCTTATATAATAGCAATCAGCCCCAGCATTTT
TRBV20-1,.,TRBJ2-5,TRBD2,CSASPFGAGGRETQYF,TGCAGTGCTAGCCCTTTTGGGGCGGGGGGGCGCGAGACCCAGTACTTC
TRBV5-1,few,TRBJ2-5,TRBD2,CASSLGSGGREETQYF,TGCGCCAGCAGCTTGGGGAGCGGGGGCCGAGAGGAGACCCAGTACTTC
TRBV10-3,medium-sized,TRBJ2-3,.,CAISGRDTQYF,TGTGCCATCAGCGGACGGGATACGCAGTATTTT
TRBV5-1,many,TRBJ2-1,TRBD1,CASSSQGGQEHNEQFF,TGCGCCAGCAGCTCACAAGGAGGACAGGAGCACAATGAGCAGTTCTTC
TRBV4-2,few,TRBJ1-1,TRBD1,CASSSGQGATEAFF,TGTGCCAGCAGCTCAGGACAGGGGGCCACTGAAGCTTTCTTT
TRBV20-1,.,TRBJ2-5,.,CSARVRWRETQYF,TGCAGTGCTAGAGTAAGGTGGAGAGAGACCCAGTACTTC
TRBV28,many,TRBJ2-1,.,CASSFRGGSSYNEQFF,TGTGCCAGCAGTTTTAGGGGTGGGAGCTCCTACAATGAGCAGTTCTTC
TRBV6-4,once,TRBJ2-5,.,CASSMEYSLQETQYF,TGTGCCAGCAGCATGGAGTATAGCCTCCAAGAGACCCAGTACTTC
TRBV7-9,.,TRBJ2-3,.,CASRVQGSQDTQYF,TGTGCCAGCAGGGTGCAAGGTTCACAGGATACGCAGTATTTT
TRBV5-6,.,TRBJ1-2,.,CASSLVLTVSNYGYTF,TGTGCCAGCAGCTTGGTCCTGACGGTATCTAACTATGGCTACACCTTC
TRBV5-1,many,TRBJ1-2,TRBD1,CASSGTGQPYGYTF,TGCGCCAGCAGCGGAACGGGACAGCCCTATGGCTACACCTTC
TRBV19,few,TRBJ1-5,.,CASSMGRARNQPQHF,TGTGCCAGTAGTATGGGCAGGGCACGGAATCAGCCCCAGCATTTT
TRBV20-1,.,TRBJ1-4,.,CSARGPQSDEKLFF,TGCAGTGCTAGAGGTCCCCAGTCGGATGAAAAACTGTTTTTT
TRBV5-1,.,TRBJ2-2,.,CASSPGVYSQTGELFF,TGCGCCAGCAGCCCTGGCGTCTACTCCCAGACCGGGGAGCTGTTTTTT
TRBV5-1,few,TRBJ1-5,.,CASSLEGADQPQHF,TGCGCCAGCAGCTTGGAAGGGGCTGATCAGCCCCAGCATTTT